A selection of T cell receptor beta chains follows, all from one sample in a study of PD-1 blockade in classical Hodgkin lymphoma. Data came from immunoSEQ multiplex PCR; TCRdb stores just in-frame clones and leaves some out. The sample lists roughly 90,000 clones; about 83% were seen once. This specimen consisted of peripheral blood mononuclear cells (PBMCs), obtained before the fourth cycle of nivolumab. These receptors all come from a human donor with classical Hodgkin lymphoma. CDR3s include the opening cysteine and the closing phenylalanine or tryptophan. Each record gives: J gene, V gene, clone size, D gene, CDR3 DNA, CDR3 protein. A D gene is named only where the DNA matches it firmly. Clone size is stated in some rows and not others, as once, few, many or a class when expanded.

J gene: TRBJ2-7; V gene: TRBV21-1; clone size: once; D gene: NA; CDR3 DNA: TGTGCCAGCACTCAAAGGGCCCAGACAGGGGCCGACGAGCAGTACTTC; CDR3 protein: CASTQRAQTGADEQYF
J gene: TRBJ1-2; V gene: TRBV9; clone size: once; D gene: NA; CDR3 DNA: TGTGCCAGCAGCGGCAAGACCCAGCATCATGGCTACACCTTC; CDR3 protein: CASSGKTQHHGYTF
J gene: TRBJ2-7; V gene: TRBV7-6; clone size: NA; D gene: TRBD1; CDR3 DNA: TGTGCCAGCAGCTTAGCCCCCGGGACAGGGGGCTACGAGCAGTACTTC; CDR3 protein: CASSLAPGTGGYEQYF
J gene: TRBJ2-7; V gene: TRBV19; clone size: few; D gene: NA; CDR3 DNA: TGTGCCAGTAGTAATTCAAGCAGGGGAAGCTACGAGCAGTACTTC; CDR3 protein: CASSNSSRGSYEQYF
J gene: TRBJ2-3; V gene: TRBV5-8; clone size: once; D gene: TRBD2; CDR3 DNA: TGTGCCAGCAGACGGACCGGGACTAGTCTGGCAGATACGCAGTATTTT; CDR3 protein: CASRRTGTSLADTQYF
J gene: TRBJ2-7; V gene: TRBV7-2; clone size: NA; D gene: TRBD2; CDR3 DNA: TGTGCCAGCAGCCGATTAGCGGGACGTAACCCCTCCTACGAGCAGTACTTC; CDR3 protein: CASSRLAGRNPSYEQYF
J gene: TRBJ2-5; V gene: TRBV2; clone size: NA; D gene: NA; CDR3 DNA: TGTGCCAGCAGTGAATTCGGTCAAGAGACCCAGTACTTC; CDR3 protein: CASSEFGQETQYF
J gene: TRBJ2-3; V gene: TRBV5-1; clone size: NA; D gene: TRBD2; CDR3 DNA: TGCGCCAGCAGCTTGTTGGCGGGAGAAGGCCATACGCAGTATTTT; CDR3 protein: CASSLLAGEGHTQYF
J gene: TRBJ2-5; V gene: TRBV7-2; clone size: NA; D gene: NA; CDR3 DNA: TGTGCCAGCAGCGACTGGTCGGGAGCGGGGACCCAGTACTTC; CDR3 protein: CASSDWSGAGTQYF
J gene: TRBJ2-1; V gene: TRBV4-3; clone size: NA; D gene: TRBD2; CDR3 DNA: TGCGCCAGCAGCCACGGGACTAGCGGGGGATACAATGAGCAGTTCTTC; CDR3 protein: CASSHGTSGGYNEQFF
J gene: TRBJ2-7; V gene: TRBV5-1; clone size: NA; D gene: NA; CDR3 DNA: TGCGCCAGCAGCTTGGTCCGACAGGCCCCATACGAGCAGTACTTC; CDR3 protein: CASSLVRQAPYEQYF
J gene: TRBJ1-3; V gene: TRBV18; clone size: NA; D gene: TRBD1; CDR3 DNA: TGTGCCAGCTCACCATTACAGGGGCCCAGCTCTGGAAACACCATATATTTT; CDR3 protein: CASSPLQGPSSGNTIYF
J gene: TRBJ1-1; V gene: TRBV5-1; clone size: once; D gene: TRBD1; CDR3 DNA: TGCGCCAGCAGCTTTCAGGGGGTGTACACTGAAGCTTTCTTT; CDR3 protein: CASSFQGVYTEAFF
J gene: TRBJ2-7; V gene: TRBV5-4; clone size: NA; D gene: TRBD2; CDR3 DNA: TGTGCCAGCAGCTTGGGGGGAGGGACCCCCTCCTACGAGCAGTACTTC; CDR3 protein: CASSLGGGTPSYEQYF
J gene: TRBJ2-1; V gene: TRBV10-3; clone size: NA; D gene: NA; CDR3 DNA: TGTGCCATCAGTGAAGTTGGGAGTGAGCAGTTCTTC; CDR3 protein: CAISEVGSEQFF
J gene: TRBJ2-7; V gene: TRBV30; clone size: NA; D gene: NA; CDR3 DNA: TGTGCCTGGAGGGCTAGCTTTATCTCCTACGAGCAGTACTTC; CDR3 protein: CAWRASFISYEQYF
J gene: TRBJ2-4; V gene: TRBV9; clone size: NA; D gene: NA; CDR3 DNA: TGTGCCAGCAGTGAACAGGGACTTTTAGCCAAAAACATTCAGTACTTC; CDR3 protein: CASSEQGLLAKNIQYF
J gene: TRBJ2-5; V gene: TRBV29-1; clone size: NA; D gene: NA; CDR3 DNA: TGCAGCGTTGAGGGGCAGTTACAAGAGACCCAGTACTTC; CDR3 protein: CSVEGQLQETQYF
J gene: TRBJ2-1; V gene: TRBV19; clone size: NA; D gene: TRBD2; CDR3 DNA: TGTGCCAGTAGTATCAGACTAGCGGGCTCCTACAATGAGCAGTTCTTC; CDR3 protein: CASSIRLAGSYNEQFF
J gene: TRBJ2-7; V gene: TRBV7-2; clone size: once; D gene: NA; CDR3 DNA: TGTGCCAGCAGCCTAGGGGGTTGGGACGAGCAGTACTTC; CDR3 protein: CASSLGGWDEQYF
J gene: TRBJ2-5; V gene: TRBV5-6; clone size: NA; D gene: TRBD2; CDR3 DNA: TGTGCCAGCAGCCCCCGGGCACTAGCGGGGGCCCAAGAGACCCAGTACTTC; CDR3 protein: CASSPRALAGAQETQYF
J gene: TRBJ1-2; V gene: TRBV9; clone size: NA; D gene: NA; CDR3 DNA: TGTGCCAGCAGCGTAGGAGGCGCGCAGTTGGGCTATGGCTACACCTTC; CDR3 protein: CASSVGGAQLGYGYTF
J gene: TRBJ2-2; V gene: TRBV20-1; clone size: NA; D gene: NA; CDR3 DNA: TGCAGTGCTCAGCGGGTCGGGGAGCTGTTTTTT; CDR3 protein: CSAQRVGELFF
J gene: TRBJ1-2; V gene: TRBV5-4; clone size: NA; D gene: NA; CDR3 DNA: TGTGCCAGCAGCCTAGTACGGGGAAACTATGGCTACACCTTC; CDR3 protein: CASSLVRGNYGYTF
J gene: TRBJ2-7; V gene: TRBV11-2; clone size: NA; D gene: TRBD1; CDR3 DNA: TGTGCCAGCAGCTTAGGTCCTGGGACAGGGAATGATGAGCAGTACTTC; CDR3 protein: CASSLGPGTGNDEQYF
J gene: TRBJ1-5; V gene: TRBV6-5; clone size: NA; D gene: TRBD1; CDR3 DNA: TGTGCCAGCAGTACGCGGACAGGATATCAGCCCCAGCATTTT; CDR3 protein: CASSTRTGYQPQHF
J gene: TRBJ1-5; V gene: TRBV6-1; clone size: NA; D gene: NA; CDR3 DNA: TGTGCCAGCAGTGAAGCGCGGGCTCATCTTAGGGAGCCCCAGCATTTT; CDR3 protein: CASSEARAHLREPQHF
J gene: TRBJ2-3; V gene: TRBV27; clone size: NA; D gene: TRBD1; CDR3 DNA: TGTGCCAGCAGTCCAAAAGCGGGGACAGGGTATCAGTATTTT; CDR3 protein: CASSPKAGTGYQYF
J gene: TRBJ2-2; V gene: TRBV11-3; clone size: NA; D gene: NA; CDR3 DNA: TGTGCCAGCAGCTTAGACCGAAACACCGGGGAGCTGTTTTTT; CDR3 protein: CASSLDRNTGELFF
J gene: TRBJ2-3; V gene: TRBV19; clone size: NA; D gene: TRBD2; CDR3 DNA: TGTGCCAGCTCAGTTTACGGGAGGGGTGCAGATACGCAGTATTTT; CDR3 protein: CASSVYGRGADTQYF
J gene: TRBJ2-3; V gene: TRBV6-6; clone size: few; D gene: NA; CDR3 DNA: TGTGCCAGCAGTTATTCACAGGGCCGCACAGATACGCAGTATTTT; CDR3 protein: CASSYSQGRTDTQYF
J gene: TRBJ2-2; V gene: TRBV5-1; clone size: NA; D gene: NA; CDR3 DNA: TGCGCCAGCAGCAGAGACAGGATAAACACCGGGGAGCTGTTTTTT; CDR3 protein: CASSRDRINTGELFF
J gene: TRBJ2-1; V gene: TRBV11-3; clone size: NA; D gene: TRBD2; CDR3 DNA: TGTGCCAGCAGCCTAGGGACTAGCGGGAGGTCCTACAATGAGCAGTTCTTC; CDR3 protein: CASSLGTSGRSYNEQFF
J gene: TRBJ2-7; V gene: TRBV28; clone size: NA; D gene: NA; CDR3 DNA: TGTGCCAGCAGTCCAACTACCCCCGTCTACGAGCAGTACTTC; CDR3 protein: CASSPTTPVYEQYF
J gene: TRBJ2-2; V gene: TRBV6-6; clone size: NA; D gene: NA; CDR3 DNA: TGTGCCGGGAGGGGGGGCACCACCGGGGAGCTGTTTTTT; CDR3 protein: CAGRGGTTGELFF
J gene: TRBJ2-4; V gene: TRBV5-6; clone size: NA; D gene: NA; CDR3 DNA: TGTGCCAGCAGCGGGGGACAATTCATTCAGTACTTC; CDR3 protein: CASSGGQFIQYF
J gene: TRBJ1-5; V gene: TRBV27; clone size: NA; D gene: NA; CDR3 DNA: TGTGCCAGCAAAAACGAGCGGGGACAGCCCCAGCATTTT; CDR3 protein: CASKNERGQPQHF
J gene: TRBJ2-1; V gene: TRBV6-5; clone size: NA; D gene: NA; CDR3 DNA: TGTGCCAGCAGTTACGAGGCCAGGGCAAGCAATGAGCAGTTCTTC; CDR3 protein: CASSYEARASNEQFF
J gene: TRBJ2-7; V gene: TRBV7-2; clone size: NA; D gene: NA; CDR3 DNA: TGTGCCAGCAGCCGAGACGGCTACGAGCAGTACTTC; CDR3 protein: CASSRDGYEQYF
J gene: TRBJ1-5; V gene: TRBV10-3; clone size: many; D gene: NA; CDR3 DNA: TGTGCCATCGGAGTAGGGCAGAGCAATCAGCCCCAGCATTTT; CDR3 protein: CAIGVGQSNQPQHF
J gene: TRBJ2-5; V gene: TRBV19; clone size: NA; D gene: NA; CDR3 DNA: TGTGCCAGTATGGGACCGGTGGGGACCCAGTACTTC; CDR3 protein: CASMGPVGTQYF
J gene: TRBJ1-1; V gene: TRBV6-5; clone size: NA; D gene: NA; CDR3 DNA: TGTGCCAGCAGTTACACTTGGGGGAACACTGAAGCTTTCTTT; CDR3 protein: CASSYTWGNTEAFF
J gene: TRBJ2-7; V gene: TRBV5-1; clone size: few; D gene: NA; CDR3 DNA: TGCGCCAGCAGCCGGAACGGACGCAGGTCGATTGGCGAGCAGTACTTC; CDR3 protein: CASSRNGRRSIGEQYF
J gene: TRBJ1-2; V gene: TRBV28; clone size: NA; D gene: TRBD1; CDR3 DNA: TGTGCCAGCAGTCCAACGACAGGGCAGGGCTATGGCTACACCTTC; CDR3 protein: CASSPTTGQGYGYTF
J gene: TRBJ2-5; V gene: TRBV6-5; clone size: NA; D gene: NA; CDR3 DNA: TGTGCCAGCAGACCGAGTGGCCAGGCGACCCAGTACTTC; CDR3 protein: CASRPSGQATQYF
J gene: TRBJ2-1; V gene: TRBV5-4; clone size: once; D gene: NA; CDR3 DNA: TGTGCCAGCAGCTTGCAGGACGGATACAATGAGCAGTTCTTC; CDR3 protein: CASSLQDGYNEQFF
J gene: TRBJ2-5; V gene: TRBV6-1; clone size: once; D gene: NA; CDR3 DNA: TGTGCCAGCAGTGTGGTTCGAGAGACCCAGTACTTC; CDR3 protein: CASSVVRETQYF
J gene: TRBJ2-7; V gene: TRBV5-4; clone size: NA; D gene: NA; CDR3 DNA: TGTGCCAGCAGCTTTGGCAGGGGAGGGGAGCAGTACTTC; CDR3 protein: CASSFGRGGEQYF
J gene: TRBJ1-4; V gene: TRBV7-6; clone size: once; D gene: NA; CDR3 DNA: TGTGCCAGCAGCCCAAACCAGGGCGTCAGTGAAAAACTGTTTTTT; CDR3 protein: CASSPNQGVSEKLFF
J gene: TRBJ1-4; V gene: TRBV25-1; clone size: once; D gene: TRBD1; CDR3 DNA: TGTGCCAGCAGTGACCAACGGCAGGGGGTTTCGGCAAAACTGTTTTTT; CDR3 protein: CASSDQRQGVSAKLFF
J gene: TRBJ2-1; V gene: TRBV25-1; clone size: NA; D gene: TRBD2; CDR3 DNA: TGTGCCAGCAGTGATACGGGGGGAAACAATGAGCAGTTCTTC; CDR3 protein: CASSDTGGNNEQFF